This entry features one TCR beta chain sequence. What antigen it recognizes has not been identified. The sample holds no much larger clone one base away, and base qualities are not on file. Single viable CD3+CD4+CD8-CD45RO+ cells were sorted as memory CD4+ T cells on a FACSAria II. CMV serostatus was determined using a Roche Elecsys assay that detects serum IgG against CMV pp150, pp28, p38 and p52. After thawing, total CD4+ T cells were enriched by positive selection with CD4 magnetic microbeads. The samples came from a different study that was designed specifically to examine the CD4+ T cell memory repertoire. Peripheral blood mononuclear cells were isolated and cryopreserved following standard operating procedures; serum was stored at -80 °C. The staining relied on CD3-PerCP (BW264/56), CD4-APC (RPA-T4), CD45RO-PE (UCHT1) and CD8-Pacific Orange (3B5) antibodies, and Sytox blue was used to exclude non-viable cells.

The sample belongs to a study of memory CD4+ T cells and cytomegalovirus serostatus (dated by TCRdb to between 2018 and 2021). Regarding the complete study: The cohort comprised 33 healthy Belgian adults, 9 CMV seropositive and around 25 CMV seronegative. CD4+ memory TCRbeta repertoires of a Belgian cohort with known cytomegalovirus serostatus were sequenced in order to replicate a published TCR-based CMV serostatus classifier.

Paper-wide results and their limitations: Among the 150 to 200 previously reported CMV-associated TCRbeta sequences, about 71 showed up in the CD4+ memory repertoires, with each one found in between one and five individuals. For predicting CMV serostatus, the median bootstrapped AUC was approximately 0.95 using the original framework and roughly 0.91 using a US-trained random forest. The results were read as suggesting that the CMV-associated TCR signature is, for the most part, present in the CD4+ memory repertoire. On the Belgian cohort, the classifier based on the original framework reached a median bootstrapped AUC of nearly 0.97, with a 95% CI of 0.76-1.00. Only CD4+CD45RO+ memory cells were sequenced, unlike the original study, which covered naive and memory CD4+ and CD8+ populations.

From the germline V gene, CDR1 is SGHTA and CDR2 is FQGNSA. The CDR3 covers 13 residues, taking in both the cysteine and the phenylalanine. Just CDR3 DNA is preserved here, 39 bases in frame from base 1. The trim is 3 bases for V and 6 bases for J, with a gap of 9 bases between the germline ends. The Quick-DNA Microprep Kit was used to extract genomic DNA from the sorted cells. Amplification of TCRbeta DNA was done with the immunoSEQ hsTCRbeta kit, following the protocol from the manufacturer. An Illumina MiSeq instrument was used to sequence the TCRbeta libraries. Regarding the original processing steps: Once out-of-frame sequences had been removed, about 2,000,000 distinct TCRbeta sequences were left, which works out to an average of roughly 64,000 per individual. Two values were used to score each individual: the count of about 150 previously reported CMV-associated TCRbeta sequences and the total count of productive distinct TCRbeta sequences. A beta-binomial model was reimplemented in Python, and scikit-learn random forests with default parameters were trained on US cohort data. Classifier performance on the Belgian cohort was reported as the median AUC with percentile confidence intervals calculated over 10,000 bootstrap iterations. The clones in this table, taken by TCRdb from immuneACCESS, are in-frame only. Not every clone is retained; where verified, under half of the shortfall comes from an unresolved V gene, and the cause of the rest is unknown. D and trimming were read from the DNA, whereas the V and J calls and clone size are those reported in that table. The sample data list tens of thousands of clones, and around three quarters of these were observed just once. 1% of the sample is in the top ten clones.

The rearranged chain carries TRBV7-2 and TRBJ2-1, and the D gene may be TRBD1, 6 bases matching. Specimen: memory CD4+ T cells from blood. The origin of this receptor is an adult in good health and CMV-seronegative. The CDR3 region has the sequence CASSFWGPNEQFF. Read as DNA, the sequence is TGTGCCAGCAGCTTCTGGGGGCCCAATGAGCAGTTCTTC.